Shown below are 22 T cell receptor beta chains from a single sample sequenced in a study of low-dose radiotherapy and immunotherapy resistance in tumors. The time point: before trial treatment. PCR amplification of the TCRs was performed with Phusion for 20 PCR cycles, and it relied on a constant-region primer together with a V-primer adapter. MiXCR was run by TCRdb on the reads, yielding one entry per CDR3 protein. This sample carries about 50,000 distinct CDR3 sequences, approximately 12% of them seen once, and the ten largest clones take approximately 6%. The sequencing used PBMCs, collected before treatment. All receptors derive from a female donor with ovarian cancer.

This clonotype came up many times. The V gene is TRBV6-2 or TRBV6-3, the J gene TRBJ2-7, with D possibly matching TRBD1 (5 bases). The V gene lost 6 bases and the J gene lost 6 bases, with 18 bases spanning the gap. Germline CDR1 MNHEY, CDR2 SVGEGT. This CDR3 region has 14 residues. The CDR3, as DNA: TGTGCCAGCAGCGACGCTTTTCAGGGTTCCGAGCAGTACTTC. It translates to CASSDAFQGSEQYF.

This clonotype was seen at least ten times. This sequence joins TRBV20-1 and TRBJ1-1; D not resolved. Germline assignment: CDR1 DFQATT and CDR2 SNEGSKA (reference sequence). V was trimmed by 6 bases and J by 0 bases, leaving 8 bases between them. The CDR3 covers 12 residues. The CDR3 protein is CSAGNLNTEAFF. The CDR3 region has the DNA TGCAGTGCAGGGAATTTGAACACTGAAGCTTTCTTT.

This clonotype was observed at least ten times. The chain links TRBV12-3 or TRBV12-4 to TRBJ1-3, with D perhaps TRBD1 (5 bases). This CDR3 is 16 amino acids long. V lost 3 bases and J 7 bases, leaving 19 bases between the germline ends. The CDR3 DNA is TGTGCCAGCAGTTTCAGGGCATCATTGCCCGGGAACACCATATATTTT. It specifies CASSFRASLPGNTIYF.

This clonotype was counted many times. The chain has TRBV10-3 and TRBJ1-1; D uncertain. The CDR3 runs 11 residues. V was clipped by 3 bases and J by 10 bases, with 9 bases between them. CDR1 and CDR2 (germline): ENHRY, SYGVKD. The CDR3 protein is CAISEGGRAFF. The CDR3 bases are TGTGCCATCAGTGAAGGAGGGAGAGCTTTCTTT.

This clonotype was detected ten times or more. The chain employs TRBV5-1 and TRBJ2-5; D might be TRBD1 (6 bases). This CDR3 is 14 amino acids long. The V and J ends lost 4 bases and 4 bases respectively, with 14 bases between them. The germline gives CDR1 SGHRS, CDR2 YFSETQ. The CDR3 loop is CASSTREGVETQYF. CDR3 sequence (DNA): TGCGCCAGCAGCACCCGAGAGGGGGTAGAGACCCAGTACTTC.

Many counts were recorded for this clonotype. The chain carries TRBV12-5 and TRBJ1-1, with no clear D. Germline CDR1 is LGHNT and CDR2 is FRNRAP. The CDR3 extends over 10 amino acids. Trimming cost V 9 bases and J 8 bases, with 10 bases left between them. CDR3 nucleotides: TGTGCTAGCGCTGCCATGGAAGCTTTCTTT. Its protein product is CASAAMEAFF. Full variable domain (rest looked up from reference TRBV12-5 and TRBJ1-1): DARVTQTPRHKVTEMGQEVTMRCQPILGHNTVFWYRQTMMQGLELLAYFRNRAPLDDSGMPKDRFSAEMPDATLATLKIQPSEPRDSAVYFCASAAMEAFFGQGTRLTVV.

This clonotype was detected many times. This chain's CDR3 is CASSLRGWAYEQYF. The CDR3 DNA sequence: TGTGCCAGCAGTCTCAGGGGGTGGGCCTACGAGCAGTACTTC. The V and J genes are TRBV12-3 or TRBV12-4 and TRBJ2-7; 7 bases are shared with TRBD1. V dropped 5 bases and J dropped 2; count of bases not matched to a gene: 6. The CDR3 extends over 14 amino acids.

This clonotype was counted many times. This chain connects TRBV2 to TRBJ2-1; TRBD2 matches 7 bases. This CDR3 region has 15 residues. Trimming cost V 7 bases and J 6 bases; bases outside gene matches: 12. Germline V gene lookup returns CDR1 SNHLY and CDR2 FYNNEI. CDR3 protein: CASTDWGLWGNEQFF. DNA for the CDR3: TGTGCCAGCACCGACTGGGGACTATGGGGCAATGAGCAGTTCTTC.

This clonotype was seen many times. This rearrangement joins TRBV2 to TRBJ2-3, with D tentatively TRBD1 (6 bases). Between the trimmed V and J ends, which lost 6 bases and 0 bases, there was a span of 13 bases. The CDR3 extends over 15 amino acids. Germline V gene data show CDR1 as SNHLY and CDR2 as FYNNEI. CDR3: CASRLEGTSTDTQYF. CDR3 coding DNA: TGTGCCAGCAGGTTGGAAGGGACAAGCACAGATACGCAGTATTTT.

The rearrangement links TRBV9 to TRBJ1-5; 8 nucleotides align to TRBD1. CDR3 length equals 15 residues. The V gene's germline CDR1 is SGDLS and CDR2 YYNGEE. The J segment lost 2 bases and the V segment lost 4 bases, leaving 5 bases of the junction unmatched. The CDR3 spells CASSRTGFGNQPQHF. The CDR3 bases are TGTGCCAGCAGCCGGACAGGGTTTGGCAATCAGCCCCAGCATTTT. The full variable domain, with the rest looked up from reference TRBV9 and TRBJ1-5, is DSGVTQTPKHLITATGQRVTLRCSPRSGDLSVYWYQQSLDQGLQFLIQYYNGEERAKGNILERFSAQQFPDLHSELNLSSLELGDSALYFCASSRTGFGNQPQHFGDGTRLSIL.

Note on this clonotype: A far larger clone is one nucleotide away, so this likely arose from a read error. The CDR3 protein is CASGLVLGGRSFYNEQYF. DNA of the CDR3: TGTGCTAGTGGTTTGGTACTGGGGGGCCGGTCGTTCTACAATGAGCAGTACTTC. This chain connects TRBV12-5 to TRBJ2-7; either TRBD1 or TRBD2 may fit D (6 bases each). The CDR3 length is 18 residues. Germline lookup yields CDR1 LGHNT and CDR2 FRNRAP. V lost 0 bases and J lost 7, with 25 bases in between.

The J gene is TRBJ1-3, the V gene TRBV19; D ambiguous. Germline V gene lookup returns CDR1 LNHDA and CDR2 SQIVND (reference sequence). Deletions cut 5 bases from V and 2 bases from J, with 13 bases between. This CDR3 is 15 amino acids long. The CDR3 reads CASSLWGSPGNTIYF. The CDR3 DNA sequence: TGTGCCAGTAGTTTATGGGGAAGCCCTGGAAACACCATATATTTT.

In its sample, this clonotype was seen many times. The chain has TRBV28 and TRBJ2-7; 7 bases match TRBD2. The CDR3 is 15 residues long. The germline CDR1 and CDR2 sequences are MDHEN and SYDVKM. J lost 0 bases, V lost 2 bases, and 4 bases had no gene match. The CDR3 here is CASSLAGEGSYEQYF. CDR3 DNA sequence: TGTGCCAGCAGTTTAGCGGGAGAGGGCTCCTACGAGCAGTACTTC.

On this clonotype: Only one base separates this from a far larger clonotype, so it likely reflects a read error. The chain links TRBV3-1 to TRBJ2-1; either TRBD1 or TRBD2 may fit D (5 bases each). CDR3 length equals 14 residues. Trimming pared 1 base from V and 13 bases from J, leaving 17 bases between. CDR1 and CDR2 from the germline V gene are LGHDT and YNNKEL (reference sequence). The CDR3 loop reads CASSQVAASGAQFF. DNA for the CDR3: TGTGCCAGCAGCCAAGTGGCAGCGTCCGGGGCCCAGTTCTTC.

This clonotype has just a few counts. A far bigger clonotype differs at one base, so this is likely a read error. The chain employs TRBV14 and TRBJ2-5; D unclear. The germline V gene encodes CDR1 SGHDN and CDR2 FVKESK. The CDR3 length is 17 residues. V was cut by 0 bases and J by 11 bases, with 25 bases left in between. CDR3 DNA sequence: TGTGCCAGCAGCCAAGAAGCTTACGGCAGCTCCTACAATGAGCAGTACTTC. Translation gives CASSQEAYGSSYNEQYF.

This clonotype was seen many times. The V call is TRBV20-1, the J call TRBJ2-3; 11 bases fit TRBD2. Germline trimming cut 6 bases from V and 2 bases from J; bases unmatched to any gene: 10. CDR3 length: 16 residues. CDR1 is DFQATT and CDR2 is SNEGSKA in the germline V gene (reference sequence). CDR3 sequence reads: CSANSASGGHTDTQYF. The CDR3 DNA sequence: TGCAGTGCCAATTCCGCTAGCGGGGGGCACACAGATACGCAGTATTTT.

This clonotype was counted at least ten times. J is TRBJ1-3 and V is TRBV2; no clear D. This CDR3 comprises 14 residues. The germline V gene has CDR1 SNHLY and CDR2 FYNNEI. The V gene lost 4 bases and the J gene lost 0 bases, with 7 bases spanning the gap. The CDR3 sequence: CASSGPNSGNTIYF. As DNA, the CDR3 is TGTGCCAGCAGTGGTCCGAACTCTGGAAACACCATATATTTT.

This clonotype was seen at least ten times. This rearrangement joins TRBV19 to TRBJ2-7; TRBD1 agrees at 9 bases. With V trimmed by 3 bases and J by 7 bases, 10 bases remained unmatched. The germline CDR1 and CDR2 sequences are LNHDA and SQIVND (reference sequence). The CDR3 covers 15 residues. The CDR3 DNA is TGTGCCAGTAGTATGCCGGGACAGGGTGGCGGGGAGCAGTACTTC. Translating gives CASSMPGQGGGEQYF. Full variable domain (outside the CDR3, taken from reference TRBV19 and TRBJ2-7): DGGITQSPKYLFRKEGQNVTLSCEQNLNHDAMYWYRQDPGQGLRLIYYSQIVNDFQKGDIAEGYSVSREKKESFPLTVTSAQKNPTAFYLCASSMPGQGGGEQYFGPGTRLTVT.

This clonotype came up many times. V and J are TRBV15 and TRBJ2-7, with 10 positions matching TRBD1. V lost 0 bases to trimming and J lost 5 bases; unmatched junction nucleotides: 7. Per the germline V gene, CDR1 is LNHNV and CDR2 is YYDKDF (reference sequence). This CDR3 spans 16 amino acids. CDR3 nucleotides: TGTGCCACCAGCAGAGATCTCGGGACAGGGGAGCACGAGCAGTACTTC. It codes for CATSRDLGTGEHEQYF.

This clonotype was counted ten times or more. V usage is TRBV20-1 and J usage is TRBJ2-2, with 8 bases matching TRBD2. The J segment lost 6 bases and the V segment lost 6 bases, leaving 9 bases of the junction unmatched. CDR3 size: 14 residues. CDR1 and CDR2 from the germline V gene are DFQATT and SNEGSKA (reference sequence). The CDR3: CSAAGGSDAGELFF. As DNA, the CDR3 is TGCAGTGCGGCGGGGGGTAGCGACGCCGGGGAGCTGTTTTTT.

This clonotype came up many times. The rearrangement links TRBV7-9 to TRBJ2-1; D may match TRBD1 or TRBD2 (5 bases each). The CDR3 consists of 13 residues. With 11 bases removed from V and 6 bases from J, the gap between germline ends came to 17 bases. Germline V gives CDR1 SEHNR, CDR2 FQNEAQ (reference sequence). DNA for the CDR3: TGTGCCGACCCCGGGACCTACTCCAATGAGCAGTTCTTC. Translated: CADPGTYSNEQFF.

J is TRBJ2-6 and V is TRBV5-6; no clear D. The CDR3 sequence is 15 residues long. V was shortened by 4 bases and J by 2 bases, with 10 bases between the two germline ends. The V gene's germline CDR1 is SGHDT and CDR2 YYEEEE. CDR3 region: CASSANTPGANVLTF. The CDR3 DNA is TGTGCCAGCAGCGCGAATACTCCTGGGGCCAACGTCCTGACTTTC.